A single sample gave rise to the 17 T cell receptor beta chains below, sequenced in a study of T cells in Graves' hyperthyroidism and ophthalmopathy. TCR beta CDR3 region amplification was performed from RNA transcripts. The TCR CDR3 was amplified in a first-round RT-PCR using the HTBI primer set. Each CDR3 protein is one row after TCRdb ran MiXCR on the multiplex PCR reads. The table includes approximately 640,000 distinct CDR3 sequences, nearly 45% detected once. Specimen: peripheral blood or thyroid tissue (not recorded which). The receptors originated from an adult man with Graves' disease, either hyperthyroidism or ophthalmopathy (not recorded which).

V gene TRBV7-6 combines with J gene TRBJ2-7; 10 bases match TRBD2. CDR1 is SGHVS and CDR2 is FNYEAQ in the germline V gene. This CDR3 is 15 amino acids long. V trimming: 4 bases; J trimming: 2 bases; junction bases outside the gene matches: 5. The CDR3 DNA reads TGTGCCAGCAGCTCTGCTAGCGGGAGCACCTACGAGCAGTACTTC. This encodes CASSSASGSTYEQYF.

The gene calls are TRBV29-1 and TRBJ2-2, with D possibly TRBD1 on 6 matching bases. CDR3 length: 11 amino acids. CDR1 is SQVTM and CDR2 is ANQGSEA in the germline V gene. With 6 bases removed from V and 11 bases from J, the gap between germline ends came to 13 bases. CDR3 loop: CSVHRAGELFF. DNA of the CDR3: TGCAGCGTACACAGGGCGGGCGAGCTGTTTTTT.

On this clonotype itself: Just one base apart from a much larger clone, this may be a read error. CDR3 loop: CASSWGEFSSPLHF. The CDR3 nucleotides are TGTGCCAGCAGCTGGGGGGAATTCAGTTCACCCCTCCACTTT. This rearrangement joins TRBV7-8 to TRBJ1-6; TRBD1 might be the D (5 bases). Germline V gene lookup returns CDR1 SGHVS and CDR2 FQNEAQ. V lost 4 bases and J lost 9, with 13 bases in between. CDR3 length: 14 amino acids.

This clonotype has just a few counts. This sequence joins TRBV12-3 or TRBV12-4 and TRBJ1-1; D unclear. This CDR3 comprises 14 residues. The ends were cut back, 1 base at V and 3 bases at J, with 9 bases in the middle. The CDR3 spells CASSLVESYTEAFF. As DNA, the CDR3 is TGTGCCAGCAGTTTAGTGGAATCATACACTGAAGCTTTCTTT.

The CDR3 reads CSARGTDITEKLFF. CDR3 DNA: TGCAGCGCCCGAGGGACAGACATTACGGAAAAACTGTTTTTT. The genes are TRBV29-1 and TRBJ1-4; 7 bases fit TRBD1. Looked up from germline, CDR1 is SQVTM and CDR2 is ANQGSEA. Trimming took 7 bases from V and 8 from J; bases not matched to a gene: 13. The CDR3 has 14 residues.

V is TRBV20-1 and J is TRBJ1-4, with no clear D. V dropped 5 bases and J dropped 8 bases, with 15 bases sitting between them. The CDR3 spans 13 residues. Looked up from germline, CDR1 is DFQATT and CDR2 is SNEGSKA (reference sequence). CDR3 protein: CSADRTGGEKLFF. In DNA, the CDR3 is TGCAGTGCTGACCGGACGGGCGGCGAAAAACTGTTTTTT.

The chain has TRBV20-1 and TRBJ1-4; D gene unclear. The CDR3 runs 15 residues. CDR1 and CDR2 from the germline V gene are DFQATT and SNEGSKA (reference sequence). V was clipped by 1 base and J by 10 bases, with 19 bases between them. This chain's CDR3 is CSARADGAFSRKLFF. The CDR3, as DNA: TGCAGTGCTAGAGCAGACGGTGCTTTTTCGAGAAAACTGTTTTTT.

In this sample, this clonotype turned up many times. The chain joins TRBV2 to TRBJ1-5; D not resolved. The V end was cut by 4 bases, the J end by 0 bases, with 10 bases between. Per the germline V gene, CDR1 is SNHLY and CDR2 is FYNNEI. The CDR3 totals 15 residues. The CDR3 sequence: CASSARPNSNQPQHF. The CDR3 bases are TGTGCCAGCAGTGCTCGGCCGAATAGCAATCAGCCCCAGCATTTT.

Ten or more counts support this clonotype. This chain uses TRBV29-1 with TRBJ2-7; 8 bases are a match to TRBD1. J lost 4 bases, V lost 4 bases, and 9 bases had no gene match. Germline V lookup: CDR1 SQVTM, CDR2 ANQGSEA. The CDR3 contains 14 residues. CDR3 residues: CSVATGTGWYEQYF. The DNA for the CDR3 is TGCAGCGTTGCTACAGGGACAGGATGGTACGAGCAGTACTTC.

The sample holds many counts of this clonotype. Relative to the germline gene, one junction end is altered; a read error may explain this. The chain recombines TRBV25-1 with TRBJ1-2; maybe TRBD1 (5 bases). This CDR3 is built from 14 residues. The germline gives CDR1 MGHDK, CDR2 SYGVNS. CDR3 in DNA: TGTGCCAGCGGTGAGGGGTATACTAACTATGGCTACACCTTC. It is translated as CASGEGYTNYGYTF.

This clonotype was seen at least ten times. The gene calls are TRBV7-9 and TRBJ1-5; TRBD1 matches 9 bases. From germline, CDR1 is SEHNR and CDR2 FQNEAQ (reference sequence). Trimming at V came to 5 bases and at J to 5 bases, leaving 7 bases not matched to a gene. This CDR3 is built from 15 residues. In nucleotides, the CDR3 is TGTGCCAGCAGCCTAACGGGACAGGGTCATCAGCCCCAGCATTTT. Translating gives CASSLTGQGHQPQHF.

This clonotype has a count of ten or more. The V call is TRBV20-1, the J call TRBJ1-5, with a possible D match to TRBD1 (5 bases). Germline values: CDR1 DFQATT, CDR2 SNEGSKA (reference sequence). This CDR3 is 14 amino acids long. V dropped 0 bases and J dropped 11 bases, with 17 bases sitting between them. CDR3 bases: TGCAGTGCTAGAGATGACCAGGGCCCAACGACCCAGCATTTT. Translating gives CSARDDQGPTTQHF.

This chain uses TRBV12-3 or TRBV12-4 with TRBJ1-2, with D possibly TRBD1 on 6 matching bases. CDR3 length: 14 amino acids. Deletions cut 6 bases from V and 2 bases from J, with 13 bases between. The CDR3 bases are TGTGCCAGCAGACATACAGGGCTCAACTATGGCTACACCTTC. Protein: CASRHTGLNYGYTF.

V gene TRBV29-1 combines with J gene TRBJ2-7; D gene uncertain. Germline CDR1 SQVTM, CDR2 ANQGSEA. The CDR3 sequence is 13 residues long. V was clipped by 7 bases and J by 2 bases, with 15 bases between them. CDR3 sequence reads: CSARKDGTYEQYF. The CDR3 DNA reads as TGCAGCGCTAGAAAGGACGGTACCTACGAGCAGTACTTC.

This clonotype was observed a few times. The chain carries TRBV10-3 and TRBJ2-7, with TRBD1 matching over 9 bases. Germline V gene lookup returns CDR1 ENHRY and CDR2 SYGVKD. V dropped 7 bases and J dropped 3; count of bases not matched to a gene: 10. The CDR3 sequence is 15 residues long. The CDR3 DNA reads as TGTGCCATCAACCCCGGACAGGGGATTTTCTACGAGCAGTACTTC. This gives the protein CAINPGQGIFYEQYF.

The chain combines TRBV10-3 with TRBJ2-5; 10 bases agree with TRBD1. V dropped 6 bases and J dropped 4; count of bases not matched to a gene: 8. Germline CDR1 ENHRY, CDR2 SYGVKD. CDR3 length: 15 amino acids. CDR3 sequence: CAIRSGTGEGETQYF. Written as DNA, the CDR3 is TGTGCCATCAGATCAGGGACAGGGGAAGGAGAGACCCAGTACTTC.

This clonotype showed up many times. This chain connects TRBV7-8 to TRBJ1-6; 10 bases are a match to TRBD1. Germline values: CDR1 SGHVS, CDR2 FQNEAQ. Unmatched junction bases numbered 7, after V lost 5 bases and J lost 9 bases. The CDR3 consists of 15 residues. CDR3 nucleotides: TGTGCCAGCAGCACCTCCGGGACAGGGGCTTCACCCCTCCACTTT. Translation: CASSTSGTGASPLHF.